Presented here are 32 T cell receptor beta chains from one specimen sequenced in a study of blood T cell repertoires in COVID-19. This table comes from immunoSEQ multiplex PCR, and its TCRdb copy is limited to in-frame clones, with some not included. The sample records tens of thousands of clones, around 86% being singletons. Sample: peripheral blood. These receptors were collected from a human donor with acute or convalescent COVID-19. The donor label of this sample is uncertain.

The CDR3 protein is CASSPFREEAGELFF. DNA for the CDR3: TGTGCCAGCTCACCATTCAGGGAGGAAGCCGGGGAGCTGTTTTTT. V gene TRBV18 combines with J gene TRBJ2-2; weak D call: TRBD2 (6 bases). CDR3 length: 15 residues. CDR1 is KGHSH and CDR2 is LQKENI in the germline V gene. V gave up 2 bases and J gave up 6 bases, with 13 bases separating them.

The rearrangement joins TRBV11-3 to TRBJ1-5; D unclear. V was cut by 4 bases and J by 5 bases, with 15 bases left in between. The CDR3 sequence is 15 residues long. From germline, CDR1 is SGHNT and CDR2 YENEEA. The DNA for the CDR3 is TGTGCCAGCAGCTCGGACTCGAGTTGGGATCAGCCCCAGCATTTT. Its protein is CASSSDSSWDQPQHF.

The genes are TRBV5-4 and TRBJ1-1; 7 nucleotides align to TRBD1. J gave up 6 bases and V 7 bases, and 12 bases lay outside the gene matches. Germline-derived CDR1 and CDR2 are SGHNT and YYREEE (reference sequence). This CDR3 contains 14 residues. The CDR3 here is CASGSGTEQSEAFF. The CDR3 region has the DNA TGTGCCAGCGGTTCTGGGACAGAACAGTCTGAAGCTTTCTTT.

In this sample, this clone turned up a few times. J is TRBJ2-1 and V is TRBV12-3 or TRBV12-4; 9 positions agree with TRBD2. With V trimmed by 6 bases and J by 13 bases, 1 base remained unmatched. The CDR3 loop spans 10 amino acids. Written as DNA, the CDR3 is TGTGCCAGCAGGGGGACTAGCCAGTTCTTC. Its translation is CASRGTSQFF.

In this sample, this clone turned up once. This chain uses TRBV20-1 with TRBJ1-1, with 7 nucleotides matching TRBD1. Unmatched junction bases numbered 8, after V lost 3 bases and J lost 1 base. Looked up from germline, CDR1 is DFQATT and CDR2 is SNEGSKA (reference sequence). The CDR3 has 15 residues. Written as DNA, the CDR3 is TGCAGTGCTAGTGTAACAGGGGTATGGAACACTGAAGCTTTCTTT. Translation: CSASVTGVWNTEAFF.

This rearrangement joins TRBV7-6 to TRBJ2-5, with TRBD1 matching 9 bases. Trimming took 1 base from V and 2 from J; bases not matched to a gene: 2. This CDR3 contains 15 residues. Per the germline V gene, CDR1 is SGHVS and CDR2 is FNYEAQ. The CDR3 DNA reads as TGTGCCAGCAGCTTAGGGACAGGGGTACAAGAGACCCAGTACTTC. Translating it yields CASSLGTGVQETQYF.

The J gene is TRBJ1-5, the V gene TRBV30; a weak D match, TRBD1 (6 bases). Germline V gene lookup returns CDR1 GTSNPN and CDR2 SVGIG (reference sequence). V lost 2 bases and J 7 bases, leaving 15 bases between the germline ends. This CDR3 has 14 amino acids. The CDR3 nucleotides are TGTGCCTGGAGTCGTAAACAGGGTATACAGCCCCAGCATTTT. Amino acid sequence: CAWSRKQGIQPQHF.

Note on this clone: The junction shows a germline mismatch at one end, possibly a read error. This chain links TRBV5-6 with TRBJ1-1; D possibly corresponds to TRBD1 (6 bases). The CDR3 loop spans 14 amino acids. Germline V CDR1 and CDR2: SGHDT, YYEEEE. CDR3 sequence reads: CASSLLLWDTEAFF. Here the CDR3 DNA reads TGTGCCAGCAGCTTGTTGTTGTGGGACACCGAAGCTTTCTTT.

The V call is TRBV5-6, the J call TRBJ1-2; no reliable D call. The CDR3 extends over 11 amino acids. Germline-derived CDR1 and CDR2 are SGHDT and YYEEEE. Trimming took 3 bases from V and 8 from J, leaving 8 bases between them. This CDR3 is CASSSVLGYTF. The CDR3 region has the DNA TGTGCCAGCAGCTCGGTACTGGGCTACACCTTC.

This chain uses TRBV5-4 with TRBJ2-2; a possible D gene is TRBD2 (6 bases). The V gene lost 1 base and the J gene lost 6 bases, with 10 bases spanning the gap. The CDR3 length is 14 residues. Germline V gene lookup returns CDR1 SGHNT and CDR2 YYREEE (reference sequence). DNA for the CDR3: TGTGCCAGCAGCTTGTCGGGAGCCCCCGGGGAGCTGTTTTTT. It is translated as CASSLSGAPGELFF. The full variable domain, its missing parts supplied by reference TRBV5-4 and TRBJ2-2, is ETGVTQSPTHLIKTRGQQVTLRCSSQSGHNTVSWYQQALGQGPQFIFQYYREEENGRGNFPPRFSGLQFPNYSSELNVNALELDDSALYLCASSLSGAPGELFFGEGSRLTVL.

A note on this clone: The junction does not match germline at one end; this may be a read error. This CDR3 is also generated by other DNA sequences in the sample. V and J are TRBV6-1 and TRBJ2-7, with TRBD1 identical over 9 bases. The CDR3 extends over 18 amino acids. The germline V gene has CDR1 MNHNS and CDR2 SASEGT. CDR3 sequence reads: CASSGTGAPPYFTYEQYF. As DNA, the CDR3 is TGTGCCAGCAGTGGGACAGGGGCCCCCCCTTATTTCACCTATGAGCAGTACTTC.

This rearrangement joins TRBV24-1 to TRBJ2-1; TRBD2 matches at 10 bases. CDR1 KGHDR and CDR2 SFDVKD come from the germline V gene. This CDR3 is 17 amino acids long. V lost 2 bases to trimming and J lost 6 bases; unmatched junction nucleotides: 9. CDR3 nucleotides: TGTGCCACCAGTGATTCGGGAGCGGGAGGGCCCTTCAATGAGCAGTTCTTC. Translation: CATSDSGAGGPFNEQFF.

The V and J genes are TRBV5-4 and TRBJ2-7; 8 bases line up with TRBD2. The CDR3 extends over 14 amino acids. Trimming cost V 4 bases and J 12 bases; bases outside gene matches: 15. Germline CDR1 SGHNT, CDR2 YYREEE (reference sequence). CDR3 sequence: CASSTQLAATRVYF. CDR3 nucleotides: TGTGCCAGCAGCACCCAACTAGCGGCTACGAGAGTGTACTTC.

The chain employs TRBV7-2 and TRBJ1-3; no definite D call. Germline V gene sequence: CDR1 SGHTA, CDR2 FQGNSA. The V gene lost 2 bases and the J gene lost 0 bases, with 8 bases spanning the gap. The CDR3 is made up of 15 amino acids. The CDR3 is CASSLSPSSGNTIYF. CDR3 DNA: TGTGCCAGCAGCTTATCCCCCAGCTCTGGAAACACCATATATTTT. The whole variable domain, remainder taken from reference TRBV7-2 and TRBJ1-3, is GAGVSQSPSNKVTEKGKDVELRCDPISGHTALYWYRQSLGQGLEFLIYFQGNSAPDKSGLPSDRFSAERTGGSVSTLTIQRTQQEDSAVYLCASSLSPSSGNTIYFGEGSWLTVV.

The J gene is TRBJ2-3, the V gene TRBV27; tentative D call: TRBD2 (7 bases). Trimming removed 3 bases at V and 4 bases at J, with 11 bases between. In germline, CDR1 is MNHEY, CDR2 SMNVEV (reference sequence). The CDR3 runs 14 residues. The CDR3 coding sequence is TGTGCCAGCAGTTTGGGGGGGGCGGCAGATACGCAGTATTTT. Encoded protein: CASSLGGAADTQYF.

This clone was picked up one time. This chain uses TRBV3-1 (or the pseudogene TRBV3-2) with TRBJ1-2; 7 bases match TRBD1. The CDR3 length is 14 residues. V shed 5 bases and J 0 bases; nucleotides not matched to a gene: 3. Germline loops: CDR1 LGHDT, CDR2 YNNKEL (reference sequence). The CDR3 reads CASSNQGANYGYTF. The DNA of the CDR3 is TGTGCCAGCAGCAATCAGGGGGCTAACTATGGCTACACCTTC.

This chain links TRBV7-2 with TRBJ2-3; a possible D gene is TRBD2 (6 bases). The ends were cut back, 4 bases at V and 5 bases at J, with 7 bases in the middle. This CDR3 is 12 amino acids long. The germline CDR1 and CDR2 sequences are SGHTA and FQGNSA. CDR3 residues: CASSWGEDTQYF. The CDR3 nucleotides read TGTGCCAGCAGCTGGGGGGAAGATACGCAGTATTTT.

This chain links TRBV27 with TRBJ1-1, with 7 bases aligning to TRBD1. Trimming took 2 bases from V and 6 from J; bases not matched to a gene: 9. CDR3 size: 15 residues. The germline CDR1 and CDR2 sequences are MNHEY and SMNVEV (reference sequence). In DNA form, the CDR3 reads TGTGCCAGCAGTTTACAGGGGGGCGTAATCTCTGAAGCTTTCTTT. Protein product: CASSLQGGVISEAFF.

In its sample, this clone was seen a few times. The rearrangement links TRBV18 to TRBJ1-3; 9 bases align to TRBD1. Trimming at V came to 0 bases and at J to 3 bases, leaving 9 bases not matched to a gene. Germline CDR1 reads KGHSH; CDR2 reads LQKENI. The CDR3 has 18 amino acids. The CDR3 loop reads CASSPPPPGQGGGNTIYF. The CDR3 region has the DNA TGTGCCAGCTCACCACCCCCCCCGGGACAGGGCGGTGGAAACACCATATATTTT.

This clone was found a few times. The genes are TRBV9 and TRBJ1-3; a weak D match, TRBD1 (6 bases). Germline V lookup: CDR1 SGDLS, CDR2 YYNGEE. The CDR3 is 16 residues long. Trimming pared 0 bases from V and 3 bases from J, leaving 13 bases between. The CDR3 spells CASSVDRDLFGNTIYF. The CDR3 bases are TGTGCCAGCAGCGTAGACAGGGACCTGTTTGGAAACACCATATATTTT.

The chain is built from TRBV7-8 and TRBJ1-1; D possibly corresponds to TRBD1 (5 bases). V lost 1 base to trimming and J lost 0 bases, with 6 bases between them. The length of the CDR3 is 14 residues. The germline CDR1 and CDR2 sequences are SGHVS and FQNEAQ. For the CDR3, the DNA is TGTGCCAGCAGCTTAGGGACATTGAACACTGAAGCTTTCTTT. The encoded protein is CASSLGTLNTEAFF.

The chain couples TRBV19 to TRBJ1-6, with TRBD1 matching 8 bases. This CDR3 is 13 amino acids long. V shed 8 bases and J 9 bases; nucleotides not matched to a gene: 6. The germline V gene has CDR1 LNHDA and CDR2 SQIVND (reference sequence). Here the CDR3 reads CASGAGGGSPLHF. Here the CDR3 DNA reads TGTGCCAGTGGGGCAGGGGGCGGTTCACCCCTCCACTTT.

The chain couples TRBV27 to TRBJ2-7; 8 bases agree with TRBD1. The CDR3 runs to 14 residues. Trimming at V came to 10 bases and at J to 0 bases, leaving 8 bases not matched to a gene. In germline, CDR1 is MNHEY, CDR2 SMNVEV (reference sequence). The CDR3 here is CANPMGQDSYEQYF. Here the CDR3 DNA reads TGTGCCAATCCCATGGGACAGGACTCCTACGAGCAGTACTTC.

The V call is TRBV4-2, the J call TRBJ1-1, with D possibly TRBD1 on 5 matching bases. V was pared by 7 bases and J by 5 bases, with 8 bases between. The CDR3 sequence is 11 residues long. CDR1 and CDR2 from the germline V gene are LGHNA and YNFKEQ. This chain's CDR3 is CASTGGTEAFF. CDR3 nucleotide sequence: TGTGCCAGCACGGGGGGGACTGAAGCTTTCTTT.

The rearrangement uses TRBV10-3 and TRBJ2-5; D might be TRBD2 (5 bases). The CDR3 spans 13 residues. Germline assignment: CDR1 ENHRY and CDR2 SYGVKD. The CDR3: CAVKGLAQETQYF. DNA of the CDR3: TGTGCTGTGAAAGGACTGGCCCAAGAGACCCAGTACTTC.

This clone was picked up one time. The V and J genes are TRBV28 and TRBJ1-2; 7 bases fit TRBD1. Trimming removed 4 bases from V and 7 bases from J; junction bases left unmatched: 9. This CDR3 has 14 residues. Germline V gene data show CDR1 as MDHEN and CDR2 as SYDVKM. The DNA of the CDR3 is TGTGCCAGCAGTTCGTTTTTACAGGGGATTGGCTACACCTTC. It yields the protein CASSSFLQGIGYTF.

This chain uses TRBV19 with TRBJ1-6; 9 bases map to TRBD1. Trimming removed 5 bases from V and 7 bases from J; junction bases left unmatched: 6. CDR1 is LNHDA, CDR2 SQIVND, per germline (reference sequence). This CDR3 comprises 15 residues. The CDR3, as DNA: TGTGCCAGTAGTCCCTCCGGGACAGGGAATTCACCCCTCCACTTT. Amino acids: CASSPSGTGNSPLHF.

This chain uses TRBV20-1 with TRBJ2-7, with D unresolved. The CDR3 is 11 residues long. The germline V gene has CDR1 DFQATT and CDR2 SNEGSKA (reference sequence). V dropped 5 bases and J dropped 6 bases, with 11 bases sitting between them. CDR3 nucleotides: TGCAGTGCTCCCCTAGAGACCGAGCAGTACTTC. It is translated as CSAPLETEQYF.

The CDR3 sequence: CASSPTGDSPLHF. CDR3 bases: TGTGCCAGCTCACCAACGGGGGATTCACCCCTCCACTTT. This rearrangement joins TRBV18 to TRBJ1-6, with a weak D call TRBD1 (5 bases). Per the germline V gene, CDR1 is KGHSH and CDR2 is LQKENI. Trimming shortened V by 2 bases and J by 8 bases, and 7 bases separated the two germline ends. CDR3 length equals 13 residues.

CDR3 sequence reads: CASSIGSSGSFYEQYF. CDR3 nucleotides: TGTGCCAGTAGTATAGGATCTAGCGGGAGCTTCTACGAGCAGTACTTC. This sequence joins TRBV19 and TRBJ2-7; TRBD2 aligns across 10 bases. Germline-derived CDR1 and CDR2 are LNHDA and SQIVND (reference sequence). The V gene end was trimmed by 1 base and the J gene end by 3 bases; junction bases not matched to a gene: 6. The CDR3 sequence is 16 residues long.

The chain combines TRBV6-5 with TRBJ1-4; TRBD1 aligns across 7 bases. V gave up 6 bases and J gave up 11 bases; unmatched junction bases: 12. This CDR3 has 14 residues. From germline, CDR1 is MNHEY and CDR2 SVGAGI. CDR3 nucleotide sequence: TGTGCCAGCAGGACGGGACAGTCATCACGTAAACTGTTTTTT. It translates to CASRTGQSSRKLFF.

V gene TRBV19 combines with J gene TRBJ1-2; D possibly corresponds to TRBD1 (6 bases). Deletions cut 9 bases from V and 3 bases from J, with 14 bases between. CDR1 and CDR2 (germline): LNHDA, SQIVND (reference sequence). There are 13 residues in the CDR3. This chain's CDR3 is CASRGSGDYGYTF. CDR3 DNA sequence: TGTGCCAGCAGGGGCTCTGGAGACTATGGCTACACCTTC.